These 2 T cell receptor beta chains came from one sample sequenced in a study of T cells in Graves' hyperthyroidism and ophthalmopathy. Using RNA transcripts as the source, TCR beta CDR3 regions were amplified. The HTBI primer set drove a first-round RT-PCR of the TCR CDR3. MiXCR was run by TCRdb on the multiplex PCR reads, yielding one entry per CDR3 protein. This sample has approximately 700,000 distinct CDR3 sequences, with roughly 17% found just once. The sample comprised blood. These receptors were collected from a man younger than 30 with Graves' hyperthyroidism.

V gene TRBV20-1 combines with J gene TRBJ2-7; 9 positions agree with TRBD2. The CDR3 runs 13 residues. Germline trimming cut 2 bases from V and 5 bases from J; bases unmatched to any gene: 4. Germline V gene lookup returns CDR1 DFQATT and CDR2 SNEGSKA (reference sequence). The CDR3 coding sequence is TGCAGTGCTAGACTAGCGGGAACTCACGAGCAGTACTTC. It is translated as CSARLAGTHEQYF.

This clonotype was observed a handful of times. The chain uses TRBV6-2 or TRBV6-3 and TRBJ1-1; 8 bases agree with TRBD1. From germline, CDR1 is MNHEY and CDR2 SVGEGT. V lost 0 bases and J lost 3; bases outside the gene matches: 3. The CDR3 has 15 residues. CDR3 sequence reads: CASSYSGTGHTEAFF. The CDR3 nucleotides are TGTGCCAGCAGTTACTCTGGGACAGGACACACTGAAGCTTTCTTT.